This T cell receptor (beta chain) was sequenced in a study of blood T cell repertoires in COVID-19. Whole-study context: PBMCs, B-cell-depleted T cells, or T cells were the source of the cDNA or gDNA that made up the material.

The V gene's germline CDR1 is LNHNV and CDR2 YYDKDF (reference sequence). This CDR3 contains 17 residues. Losses at the gene ends were 0 bases for V and 4 bases for J; bases not matched to a gene: 5. Using immunoSEQ multiplex PCR, the repertoire was profiled, and TCRdb retains in-frame clones only, with some absent. The repertoire holds roughly 57,000 clones, with 80% to 90% as singletons. This sequence was found in a woman in her fifties or sixties with COVID-19, enrolled during active disease. V and J are TRBV15 and TRBJ2-1, with 11 bases that match TRBD2. Sequencing input: peripheral blood. CDR3 region: CATSRDASGRYYNEQFF. The CDR3 DNA follows: TGTGCCACCAGCAGAGATGCTAGCGGGAGGTATTACAATGAGCAGTTCTTC.